This is a list of T cell receptor beta chains from one sample in a study of glioma-infiltrating T cells after dendritic cell vaccination. Sequencing used immunoSEQ multiplex PCR; TCRdb keeps in-frame clones, though not all of them. The repertoire holds more than 95,000 clones, with about 85% as singletons. This specimen consisted of blood, obtained after dendritic cell vaccination. The receptors were gathered from a human donor with glioblastoma. The CDR3 runs from the conserved cysteine through the conserved F or W. The order of the fields is D gene, J gene, clone size, V gene, CDR3 DNA, CDR3 protein. The D gene is left open where the match is weak. Clone sizes are given selectively: once, few, many, or a class where the clone is expanded.

d_gene: TRBD1
j_gene: TRBJ2-2
abundance: .
v_gene: TRBV11-3
CDR3nt: TGTGCCAGCAGCTTAGGTCTGGGGGACAGCGGCACCGGGGAGCTGTTTTTT
CDR3aa: CASSLGLGDSGTGELFF

d_gene: TRBD1
j_gene: TRBJ1-4
abundance: .
v_gene: TRBV27
CDR3nt: TGTGCCAGCTCCGACCGGGACAGGGGTAGGGAAAAACTGTTTTTT
CDR3aa: CASSDRDRGREKLFF

d_gene: .
j_gene: TRBJ1-4
abundance: .
v_gene: TRBV6-6
CDR3nt: TGTGCCAGTCGGGGACTGCTCGAAAAACTGTTTTTT
CDR3aa: CASRGLLEKLFF

d_gene: TRBD1
j_gene: TRBJ1-1
abundance: .
v_gene: TRBV5-1
CDR3nt: TGCGCCAGCAGCTTGGGGGGGACAGGGCTTGAAGCTTTCTTT
CDR3aa: CASSLGGTGLEAFF

d_gene: TRBD1
j_gene: TRBJ1-1
abundance: .
v_gene: TRBV7-9
CDR3nt: TGTGCCAGCACACTTAACAGGGGTCGGTACACTGAAGCTTTCTTT
CDR3aa: CASTLNRGRYTEAFF

d_gene: .
j_gene: TRBJ2-4
abundance: .
v_gene: TRBV28
CDR3nt: TGTGCCAGCAGGGACCGAACCGACAGGCTGCTACCTCAGTACTTC
CDR3aa: CASRDRTDRLLPQYF

d_gene: TRBD2
j_gene: TRBJ2-3
abundance: .
v_gene: TRBV18
CDR3nt: TGTGCCAGCTCACCACGGGCTAGCGGGGGAGATACGCAGTATTTT
CDR3aa: CASSPRASGGDTQYF

d_gene: .
j_gene: TRBJ2-1
abundance: .
v_gene: TRBV5-4
CDR3nt: TGTGCCAGCGTACCTAAAGACAGCGCGAGCTCCTACAATGAGCAGTTCTTC
CDR3aa: CASVPKDSASSYNEQFF

d_gene: .
j_gene: TRBJ2-7
abundance: .
v_gene: TRBV30
CDR3nt: TGTGCCTGGAGTCAGGCGAGAGAGCAGTACTTC
CDR3aa: CAWSQAREQYF

d_gene: TRBD2
j_gene: TRBJ2-3
abundance: once
v_gene: TRBV4-2
CDR3nt: TGTGCCAGCAGCCAAGAAAAGCGGGAGGACGCTGCCTCCCCCCACACTAGCACAGATACGCAGTATTTT
CDR3aa: CASSQEKREDAASPHTSTDTQYF

d_gene: TRBD2
j_gene: TRBJ2-5
abundance: .
v_gene: TRBV5-1
CDR3nt: TGCGCCAGCAGCTTGGAGGGACTAGCGGGAGAGGAGACCCAGTACTTC
CDR3aa: CASSLEGLAGEETQYF

d_gene: TRBD1
j_gene: TRBJ2-2
abundance: .
v_gene: TRBV5-4
CDR3nt: TGTGCCAGCAGCTTGATGACAGGGGGCAAGGGGGAGCTGTTTTTT
CDR3aa: CASSLMTGGKGELFF

d_gene: .
j_gene: TRBJ2-7
abundance: .
v_gene: TRBV7-9
CDR3nt: TGTGCCAGCACATTAGGGACACGACCCTACGAGCAGTACTTC
CDR3aa: CASTLGTRPYEQYF

d_gene: .
j_gene: TRBJ1-2
abundance: .
v_gene: TRBV2
CDR3nt: TGTGCCAGCCTCTCAGGGCCCCGTACCGGCTACACCTTC
CDR3aa: CASLSGPRTGYTF

d_gene: TRBD1
j_gene: TRBJ1-2
abundance: .
v_gene: TRBV5-1
CDR3nt: TGCGCCAGCAGCCCAAGACAGGGGACTAACTATGGCTACACCTTC
CDR3aa: CASSPRQGTNYGYTF

d_gene: .
j_gene: TRBJ1-2
abundance: few
v_gene: TRBV9
CDR3nt: TGTGCCAGCAGCGCCCGCGAGCGAGGCTACACCTTC
CDR3aa: CASSARERGYTF

d_gene: .
j_gene: TRBJ2-7
abundance: many
v_gene: TRBV29-1
CDR3nt: TGCAGCGTTGAAGATGAGGCCTACGAGCAGTACTTC
CDR3aa: CSVEDEAYEQYF

d_gene: .
j_gene: TRBJ2-7
abundance: .
v_gene: TRBV7-6
CDR3nt: TGTGCCAGCAGCTTAGCATCAGATAGCGGCTACGAGCAGTACTTC
CDR3aa: CASSLASDSGYEQYF

d_gene: .
j_gene: TRBJ2-4
abundance: .
v_gene: TRBV18
CDR3nt: TGTGCCAGCTCATCCCCAAGCGTGGCCAAAAACATTCAGTACTTC
CDR3aa: CASSSPSVAKNIQYF

d_gene: .
j_gene: TRBJ2-7
abundance: .
v_gene: TRBV7-7
CDR3nt: TGTGCTAGCAGCTTAGGAACGGGGAATTCTTACGAGCAGTACTTC
CDR3aa: CASSLGTGNSYEQYF

d_gene: .
j_gene: TRBJ1-5
abundance: few
v_gene: TRBV5-1
CDR3nt: TGCGCCAGCAGCTTGGCGGGGGACAATCAGCCCCAGCATTTT
CDR3aa: CASSLAGDNQPQHF

d_gene: TRBD1
j_gene: TRBJ2-6
abundance: .
v_gene: TRBV2
CDR3nt: TGTGCCAGCAGGAAGACAGGGTCTGGGGCCAACGTCCTGACTTTC
CDR3aa: CASRKTGSGANVLTF

d_gene: .
j_gene: TRBJ2-4
abundance: .
v_gene: TRBV5-1
CDR3nt: TGCGCCAGCAGCCGCGATTGGGGGGGCGTAGCCAAAAACATTCAGTACTTC
CDR3aa: CASSRDWGGVAKNIQYF

d_gene: .
j_gene: TRBJ2-5
abundance: .
v_gene: TRBV12-5
CDR3nt: TGTGCTAGTGGTTTGCTGTATGCCGGGACCCAGTACTTC
CDR3aa: CASGLLYAGTQYF

d_gene: .
j_gene: TRBJ1-2
abundance: .
v_gene: TRBV30
CDR3nt: TGTGCCTGGACGTCAAGGGGGAGGGGACACTATGGCTACACCTTC
CDR3aa: CAWTSRGRGHYGYTF

d_gene: TRBD1
j_gene: TRBJ1-2
abundance: .
v_gene: TRBV5-1
CDR3nt: TGCGCCAGCAGCTTCGGAGGGGGCGCCCATGGCTACACCTTC
CDR3aa: CASSFGGGAHGYTF

d_gene: .
j_gene: TRBJ1-2
abundance: .
v_gene: TRBV5-4
CDR3nt: TGTGCCAGCAGCTTGTCAGGGGATGTCTATGGCTACACCTTC
CDR3aa: CASSLSGDVYGYTF

d_gene: TRBD2
j_gene: TRBJ2-5
abundance: .
v_gene: TRBV7-3
CDR3nt: TGTGCCAGCAGCTTGACTAGCGGGGCCCAAGAGACCCAGTACTTC
CDR3aa: CASSLTSGAQETQYF

d_gene: TRBD1
j_gene: TRBJ2-6
abundance: few
v_gene: TRBV2
CDR3nt: TGTGCCACCGGGACAGGGCCATCTGGGGCCAACGTCCTGACTTTC
CDR3aa: CATGTGPSGANVLTF

d_gene: .
j_gene: TRBJ1-2
abundance: .
v_gene: TRBV28
CDR3nt: TGTGCCAGCGGAAGGACCGGGAGCTATGGCTACACCTTC
CDR3aa: CASGRTGSYGYTF

d_gene: .
j_gene: TRBJ1-1
abundance: .
v_gene: TRBV6-5
CDR3nt: TGTGCCACTGGCGGTTACACTGAAGCTTTCTTT
CDR3aa: CATGGYTEAFF

d_gene: TRBD1
j_gene: TRBJ1-1
abundance: .
v_gene: TRBV7-8
CDR3nt: TGTGCCAGCAGCCGGGACAGGGAACAGACGAACACTGAAGCTTTCTTT
CDR3aa: CASSRDREQTNTEAFF

d_gene: TRBD1
j_gene: TRBJ2-7
abundance: .
v_gene: TRBV19
CDR3nt: TGTGCCAGTAGTATTCAGGGGGCCTCGGGAGAGCAGTACTTC
CDR3aa: CASSIQGASGEQYF

d_gene: .
j_gene: TRBJ2-5
abundance: .
v_gene: TRBV5-6
CDR3nt: TGTGCCAGCAGCCACAGGATGGTCTTTCAAGAGACCCAGTACTTC
CDR3aa: CASSHRMVFQETQYF

d_gene: .
j_gene: TRBJ1-2
abundance: .
v_gene: TRBV7-9
CDR3nt: TGTGCCAGCAGCAGTTGGGGGGACTATGGCTACACCTTC
CDR3aa: CASSSWGDYGYTF

d_gene: TRBD2
j_gene: TRBJ2-1
abundance: few
v_gene: TRBV10-3
CDR3nt: TGTGCCATCCGCGGGAGCTCCTACAATGAGCAGTTCTTC
CDR3aa: CAIRGSSYNEQFF

d_gene: .
j_gene: TRBJ1-6
abundance: few
v_gene: TRBV5-1
CDR3nt: TGCGCCAGCAGCTTGGGGGGCAGGAATTCACCCCTCCACTTT
CDR3aa: CASSLGGRNSPLHF

d_gene: .
j_gene: TRBJ2-3
abundance: .
v_gene: TRBV2
CDR3nt: TGTGCCAGCAGTGTTTCAGGGGACCCCCCTACGCAGTATTTT
CDR3aa: CASSVSGDPPTQYF

d_gene: TRBD2
j_gene: TRBJ2-1
abundance: .
v_gene: TRBV19
CDR3nt: TGTGCCAGTAGCCCCGGGACTAGCGGGCACAATGAGCAGTTCTTC
CDR3aa: CASSPGTSGHNEQFF

d_gene: .
j_gene: TRBJ2-1
abundance: few
v_gene: TRBV6-5
CDR3nt: TGTGCCAGCGGAGTCTACAATGAGCAGTTCTTC
CDR3aa: CASGVYNEQFF